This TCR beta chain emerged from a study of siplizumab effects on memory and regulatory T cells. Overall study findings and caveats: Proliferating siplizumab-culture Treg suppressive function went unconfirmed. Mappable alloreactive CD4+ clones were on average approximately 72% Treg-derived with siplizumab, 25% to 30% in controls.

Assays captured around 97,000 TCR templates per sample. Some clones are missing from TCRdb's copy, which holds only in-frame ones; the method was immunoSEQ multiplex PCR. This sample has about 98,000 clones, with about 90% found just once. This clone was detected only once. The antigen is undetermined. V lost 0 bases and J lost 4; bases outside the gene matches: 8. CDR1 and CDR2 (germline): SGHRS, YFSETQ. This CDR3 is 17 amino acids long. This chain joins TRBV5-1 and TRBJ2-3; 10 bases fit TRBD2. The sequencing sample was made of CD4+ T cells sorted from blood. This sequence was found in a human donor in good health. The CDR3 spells CASSLGQAGGRADTQYF. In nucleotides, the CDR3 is TGCGCCAGCAGCTTGGGTCAAGCGGGAGGGAGGGCAGATACGCAGTATTTT.